The clone carrying this T cell receptor (beta chain) has more than one count but fewer than ten. Its target is unknown. Together with a sample-barcoded 5' primer, a J-beta primer mix was included in a second PCR lasting 7 to 11 cycles. Every sample returned 3 million or more CDR3-containing paired-end reads. From the 5' RACE reads, TCRdb called clonotypes with MiXCR, one entry per CDR3 protein. The sample holds around 1,000,000 distinct CDR3 sequences; less than 45% are singletons and the top ten take over 10%. The data originate from a study of blood T cells in healthy people across ages. Study-wide results and limits: In long-lived donors, naive CD4+ cell counts and diversity exceeded those of aged donors. It was not possible, with unsorted PBMCs, to conclusively compare naive and antigen-experienced cells.

Germline assignment: CDR1 SNHLY and CDR2 FYNNEI. The J segment lost 2 bases and the V segment lost 5 bases, leaving 9 bases of the junction unmatched. The CDR3 has 15 amino acids. Per sample, extraction of total RNA gave at least 5.5 micrograms in every case. The source of this sequence is a man between 18 and 29 years old in good health. V gene TRBV2 combines with J gene TRBJ2-7, with TRBD1 matching 7 bases. Sample: blood. The CDR3 sequence: CASSSTGTATYEQYF. The CDR3 nucleotides are TGTGCCAGCAGTTCTACCGGGACAGCAACCTACGAGCAGTACTTC.